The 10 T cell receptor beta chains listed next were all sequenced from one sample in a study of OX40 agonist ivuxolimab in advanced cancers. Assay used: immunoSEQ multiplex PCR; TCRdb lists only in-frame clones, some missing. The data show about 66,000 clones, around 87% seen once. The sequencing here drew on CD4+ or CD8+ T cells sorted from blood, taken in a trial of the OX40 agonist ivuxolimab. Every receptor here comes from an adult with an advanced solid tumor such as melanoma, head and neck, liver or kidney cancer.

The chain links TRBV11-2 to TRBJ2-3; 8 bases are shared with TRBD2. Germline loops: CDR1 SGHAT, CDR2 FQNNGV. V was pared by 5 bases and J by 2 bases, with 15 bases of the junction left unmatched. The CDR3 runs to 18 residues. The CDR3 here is CASSPLLPGLASTDTQYF. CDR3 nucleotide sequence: TGTGCCAGCAGCCCCCTCCTCCCCGGACTAGCATCCACAGATACGCAGTATTTT.

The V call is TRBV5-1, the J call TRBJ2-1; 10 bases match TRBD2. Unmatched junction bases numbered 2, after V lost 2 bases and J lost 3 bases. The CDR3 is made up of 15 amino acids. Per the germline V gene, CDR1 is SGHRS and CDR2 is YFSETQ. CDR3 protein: CASSFSGGDYNEQFF. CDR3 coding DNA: TGCGCCAGCAGCTTCAGCGGGGGGGACTACAATGAGCAGTTCTTC. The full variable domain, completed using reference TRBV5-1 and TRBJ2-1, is KAGVTQTPRYLIKTRGQQVTLSCSPISGHRSVSWYQQTPGQGLQFLFEYFSETQRNKGNFPGRFSGRQFSNSRSEMNVSTLELGDSALYLCASSFSGGDYNEQFFGPGTRLTVL.

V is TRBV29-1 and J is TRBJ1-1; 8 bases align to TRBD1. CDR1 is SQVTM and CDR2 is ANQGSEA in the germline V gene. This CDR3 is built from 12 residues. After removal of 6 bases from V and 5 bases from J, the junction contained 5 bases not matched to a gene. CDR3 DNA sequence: TGCAGCGTCCCAACAGGGGGGACTGAAGCTTTCTTT. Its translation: CSVPTGGTEAFF.

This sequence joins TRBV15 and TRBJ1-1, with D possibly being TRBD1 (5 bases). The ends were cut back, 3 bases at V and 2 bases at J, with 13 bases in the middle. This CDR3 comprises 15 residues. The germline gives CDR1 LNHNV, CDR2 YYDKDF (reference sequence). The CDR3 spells CATSRGVGYNTEAFF. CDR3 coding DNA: TGTGCCACCAGCAGGGGGGTGGGATATAACACTGAAGCTTTCTTT.

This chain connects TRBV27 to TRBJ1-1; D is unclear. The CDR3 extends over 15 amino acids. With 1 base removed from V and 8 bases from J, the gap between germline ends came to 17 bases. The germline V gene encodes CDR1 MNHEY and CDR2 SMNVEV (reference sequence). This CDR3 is CASSLLRQSGTEAFF. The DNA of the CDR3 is TGTGCCAGCAGTTTATTGCGACAATCCGGAACAGAAGCTTTCTTT.

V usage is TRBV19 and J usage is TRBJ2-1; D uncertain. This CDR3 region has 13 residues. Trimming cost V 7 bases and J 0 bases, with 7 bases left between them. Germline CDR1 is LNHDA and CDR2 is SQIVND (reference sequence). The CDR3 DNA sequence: TGTGCCAGTACCACTCGCTCCTACAATGAGCAGTTCTTC. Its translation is CASTTRSYNEQFF.

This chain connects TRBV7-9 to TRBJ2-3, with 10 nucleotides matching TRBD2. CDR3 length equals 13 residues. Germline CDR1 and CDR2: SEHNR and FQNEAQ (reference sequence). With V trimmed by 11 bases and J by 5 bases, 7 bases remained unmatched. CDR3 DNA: TGTGCCGGGCGAGCGGGAGGGGGAGATACGCAGTATTTT. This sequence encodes CAGRAGGGDTQYF.

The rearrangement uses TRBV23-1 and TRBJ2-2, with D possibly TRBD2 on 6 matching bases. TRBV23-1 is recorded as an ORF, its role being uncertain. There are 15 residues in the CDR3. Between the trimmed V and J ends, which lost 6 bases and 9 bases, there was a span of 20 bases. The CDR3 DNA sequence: TGCGCCAGCAGCCCGGCGGGGCAGGAGGGACGGGAGCTGTTTTTT. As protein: CASSPAGQEGRELFF.

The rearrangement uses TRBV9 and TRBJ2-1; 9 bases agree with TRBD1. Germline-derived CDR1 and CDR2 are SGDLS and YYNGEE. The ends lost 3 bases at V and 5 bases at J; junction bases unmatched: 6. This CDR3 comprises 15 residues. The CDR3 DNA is TGTGCCAGCAGCGACTGGACAGGGGCAGACAATGAGCAGTTCTTC. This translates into CASSDWTGADNEQFF.

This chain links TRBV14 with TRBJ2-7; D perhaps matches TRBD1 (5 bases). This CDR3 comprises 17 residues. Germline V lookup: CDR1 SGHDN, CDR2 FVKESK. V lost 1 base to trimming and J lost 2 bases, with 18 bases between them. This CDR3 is CASSQGDSPYTAYEQYF. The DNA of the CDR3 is TGTGCCAGCAGCCAAGGTGACAGTCCTTATACCGCCTACGAGCAGTACTTC.